The 15 T cell receptor beta chains in this list originate from one sample, sequenced in a study of radiotherapy plus CTLA-4 blockade in lung cancer. The assay was immunoSEQ multiplex PCR, and TCRdb's table has in-frame clones only and misses some. The repertoire holds more than 30,000 clones, with roughly 77% as singletons. Specimen: peripheral blood, collected from a patient treated with radiotherapy plus ipilimumab. The receptors derive from a human donor with non-small cell lung cancer that progressed on radiotherapy plus ipilimumab.

This rearrangement joins TRBV5-6 to TRBJ2-7; 7 nucleotides align to TRBD1. CDR1 is SGHDT and CDR2 is YYEEEE in the germline V gene. J lost 2 bases, V lost 4 bases, and 3 bases had no gene match. This CDR3 has 13 amino acids. The CDR3, as DNA: TGTGCCAGCAGCCGACAGGGTACCTACGAGCAGTACTTC. Its translation is CASSRQGTYEQYF.

This rearrangement joins TRBV4-1 to TRBJ2-1; 10 nucleotides agree with TRBD1. There are 15 residues in the CDR3. V trimming: 4 bases; J trimming: 5 bases; junction bases outside the gene matches: 5. Germline V gives CDR1 MGHRA, CDR2 YSYEKL. The CDR3 reads CASSPGQGGHNEQFF. As DNA, the CDR3 is TGCGCCAGCAGCCCTGGACAGGGGGGCCACAATGAGCAGTTCTTC.

This clone was picked up one time. CDR3 bases: TGTGCCAGCAGTCCTCGGCAGGGGCGGGACAATGAGCAGTTCTTC. It yields the protein CASSPRQGRDNEQFF. The chain recombines TRBV6-5 with TRBJ2-1; TRBD1 is a possible D gene (6 bases). The V and J ends lost 5 bases and 5 bases respectively, with 16 bases between them. Germline V gives CDR1 MNHEY, CDR2 SVGAGI. The CDR3 sequence is 15 residues long.

The rearrangement joins TRBV5-5 to TRBJ1-5, with 7 bases lining up with TRBD1. J gave up 4 bases and V 2 bases, and 6 bases lay outside the gene matches. CDR3 size: 15 residues. From germline, CDR1 is SGHKS and CDR2 YYEKEE (reference sequence). For the CDR3, the DNA is TGTGCCAGCAGCTTAGGGGGCTCCGGGAATCAGCCCCAGCATTTT. This sequence encodes CASSLGGSGNQPQHF.

The J gene is TRBJ2-5, the V gene TRBV2; D is possibly TRBD2 (5 bases). V was clipped by 4 bases and J by 2 bases, with 14 bases between them. The CDR3 sequence is 15 residues long. Looked up from germline, CDR1 is SNHLY and CDR2 is FYNNEI. CDR3 in amino acids: CASSVEGVGQETQYF. For the CDR3, the DNA is TGTGCCAGCAGTGTTGAGGGAGTGGGTCAAGAGACCCAGTACTTC.

This clone has only a few counts. This chain joins TRBV16 and TRBJ2-2, with 11 nucleotides matching TRBD2. Germline CDR1 is KGHSY and CDR2 is FQNENV. This CDR3 comprises 16 residues. After removal of 5 bases from V and 12 bases from J, the junction contained 14 bases not matched to a gene. This CDR3 reads CASSYMTSGAGAKLFF. As DNA, the CDR3 is TGTGCCAGCAGCTACATGACTAGCGGGGCCGGGGCAAAGCTGTTTTTT.

J is TRBJ1-1 and V is TRBV19, with 10 positions matching TRBD1. The V gene end was trimmed by 8 bases and the J gene end by 5 bases; junction bases not matched to a gene: 11. There are 15 residues in the CDR3. Germline values: CDR1 LNHDA, CDR2 SQIVND (reference sequence). DNA of the CDR3: TGTGCCAGTCAACCCCGGGACAGGGGAAATACTGAAGCTTTCTTT. Translation gives CASQPRDRGNTEAFF.

The rearrangement joins TRBV15 to TRBJ2-7; possible D gene TRBD1, 6 bases. This CDR3 has 16 residues. Deletions cut 4 bases from V and 6 bases from J, with 22 bases between. Germline lookup yields CDR1 LNHNV and CDR2 YYDKDF (reference sequence). CDR3 in DNA: TGTGCCACCAGCAAGGGAACGACGTGGGGGCTCTCCGAGCAGTACTTC. Its translation is CATSKGTTWGLSEQYF.

The table lists this clone with a few counts. The sample carries other DNA sequences with the same CDR3. This chain connects TRBV7-3 to TRBJ2-3; 11 nucleotides align to TRBD1. Germline CDR1 SGHTA, CDR2 FQGTGA. The junction had 3 bases not matched to a gene; V was cut back by 3 bases and J by 1 base. This CDR3 has 16 amino acids. CDR3 coding DNA: TGTGCCAGCAGCTTCGGGACAGGGGGTGGCACAGATACGCAGTATTTT. This codes for CASSFGTGGGTDTQYF.

The chain combines TRBV6-6 with TRBJ1-1; weak D call: TRBD1 (6 bases). The CDR3 runs 15 residues. V lost 3 bases and J 0 bases, leaving 11 bases between the germline ends. Germline V CDR1 and CDR2: MNHNY, SVGAGI (reference sequence). The CDR3, as DNA: TGTGCCAGCAGTTATACAGGGCATATGAACACTGAAGCTTTCTTT. Translating it yields CASSYTGHMNTEAFF.

The V call is TRBV6-5, the J call TRBJ2-7; 9 nucleotides align to TRBD2. V trimming: 6 bases; J trimming: 0 bases; junction bases outside the gene matches: 6. Germline values: CDR1 MNHEY, CDR2 SVGAGI. CDR3 length: 15 amino acids. Here the CDR3 DNA reads TGTGCCAGCAGCCCCTTAGCGGGGGCCTCCTACGAGCAGTACTTC. Its translation is CASSPLAGASYEQYF.

V gene TRBV27 combines with J gene TRBJ2-7; TRBD2 might be the D (6 bases). The CDR3 covers 14 residues. Germline assignment: CDR1 MNHEY and CDR2 SMNVEV (reference sequence). V lost 2 bases to trimming and J lost 2 bases, with 10 bases between them. The CDR3 loop reads CASSLQWGAYEQYF. The CDR3 DNA reads TGTGCCAGCAGTTTACAGTGGGGGGCCTACGAGCAGTACTTC.

In nucleotides, the CDR3 is TGTGCCAGCAGCGTAGGGGCTAGCGGGGGTCCCCCAGATACGCAGTATTTT. Residues: CASSVGASGGPPDTQYF. The chain is built from TRBV9 and TRBJ2-3; 10 bases map to TRBD2. This CDR3 comprises 17 residues. Losses at the gene ends were 0 bases for V and 4 bases for J; bases not matched to a gene: 8. Germline V CDR1 and CDR2: SGDLS, YYNGEE.

This chain uses TRBV14 with TRBJ1-5; D gene unclear. V lost 3 bases and J lost 2, with 5 bases in between. Germline V gives CDR1 SGHDN, CDR2 FVKESK. The CDR3 is 13 amino acids. As DNA, the CDR3 is TGTGCCAGCAGCCACGGGGGCAATCAGCCCCAGCATTTT. As protein: CASSHGGNQPQHF.

This chain connects TRBV6-4 to TRBJ1-4; D might be TRBD1 (6 bases). The CDR3 runs 14 residues. CDR1 is MRHNA, CDR2 SNTAGT, per germline. Trimming shortened V by 7 bases and J by 6 bases, and 15 bases separated the two germline ends. CDR3 loop: CASTRTVRDEKLFF. Written as DNA, the CDR3 is TGTGCCAGCACCCGGACAGTGCGTGATGAAAAACTGTTTTTT.